The source of this T cell receptor (beta chain) is a study of control samples from healthy donors and cancer patients (dated by TCRdb to about 2020). The CDR3 contains 20 residues, cysteine and phenylalanine counted. Solely the CDR3 DNA is kept, with 60 bases framed from the first base. V is cut back by 3 bases and J by 1 base, with 13 bases in the junction unmatched. Reading the germline V gene gives CDR1 KGHDR and CDR2 SFDVKD. Note on this clone: This receptor's antigen is unknown. There are no base qualities to consult, and no much larger clone falls within one base.

The library was produced with the immunoSEQ multiplex PCR assay. TCRdb re-hosts the immuneACCESS table, in-frame sequences only. Its copies lack some clones; in the studies checked, an unresolved V gene accounts for under half of them, and the cause for the rest is not known. The sample table shows approximately 150,000 clones, and around 90% are seen once. The ten largest clones represent over 4.5% of the sample. Recombination linked TRBV24-1 to TRBJ2-6; 8 junctional bases match TRBD2. The receptor comes from a man aged 30 to 45 in good health. The sequenced sample consisted of blood. In nucleotide form, the sequence is TGTGCCACCAGTGATCCTATGTCGGGGGGGATTGAATCTGGGGCCAACGTCCTGACTTTC. It codes for CATSDPMSGGIESGANVLTF.